The sequence of this TCR beta chain was determined in a study of T cell clones after liver transplantation. Whole-study context: TCRbeta sequencing after a pre-transplant mixed lymphocyte reaction identified graft-donor-reactive clones, later tracked in post-transplant blood. Graft-donor-reactive sequences were compared with third-party-reactive TCRbeta sequences from pre-transplant mixed lymphocyte reactions.

Using immunoSEQ multiplex PCR, the repertoire was profiled, and TCRdb retains in-frame clones only, with some absent. The sample holds some 110,000 clones; approximately 85% are singletons and the top ten take 0.8% to 1%. Germline lookup yields CDR1 SGHRS and CDR2 YFSETQ. The CDR3 sequence is 13 residues long. The V end lost 0 bases, the J end lost 7 bases, and 10 bases lay between the germline ends. The genes are TRBV5-1 and TRBJ1-2; D may be TRBD1 (5 bases). The clonotype was recovered from a human donor who received a liver transplant. The material sequenced was CD4+ T cells from blood, taken before liver transplant. The CDR3 DNA follows: TGCGCCAGCAGCTTGGTGGGGGAGGGTGGCTACACCTTC. Protein: CASSLVGEGGYTF.